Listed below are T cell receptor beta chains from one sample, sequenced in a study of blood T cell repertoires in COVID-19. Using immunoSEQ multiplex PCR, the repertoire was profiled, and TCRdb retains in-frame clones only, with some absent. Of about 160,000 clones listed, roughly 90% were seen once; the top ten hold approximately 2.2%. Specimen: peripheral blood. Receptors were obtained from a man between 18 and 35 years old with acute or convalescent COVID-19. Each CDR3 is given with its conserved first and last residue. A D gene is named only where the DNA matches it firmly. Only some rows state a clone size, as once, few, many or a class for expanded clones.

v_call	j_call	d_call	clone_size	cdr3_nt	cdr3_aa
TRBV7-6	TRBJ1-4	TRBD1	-	TGTGCCAGCAGCCCCCAAACAGGGGGGCAAGAAAAACTGTTTTTT	CASSPQTGGQEKLFF
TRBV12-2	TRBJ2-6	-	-	TGTGCAAGTCGCTTCACGGGTTCTGGGGCCAACGTCCTGACTTTC	CASRFTGSGANVLTF
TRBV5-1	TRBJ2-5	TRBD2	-	TGCGCCAGCAGCTTACGCGAGGTTAGCGGGAGGGAAGAGACCCAGTACTTC	CASSLREVSGREETQYF
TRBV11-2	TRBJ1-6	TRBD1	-	TGTGCCAGCAGCACGACAGGGTGGTTCTCACCCCTCCACTTT	CASSTTGWFSPLHF
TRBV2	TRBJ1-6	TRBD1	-	TGTGCCAGCAGGGACAGGGGCATACTGAGCTCCTATAATTCACCCCTCCACTTT	CASRDRGILSSYNSPLHF
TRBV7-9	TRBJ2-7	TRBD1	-	TGTGCCAGCAGTTCGGGACAGTCCTACGAGCAGTACTTC	CASSSGQSYEQYF
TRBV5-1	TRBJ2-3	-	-	TGCGCCAGCAGCCTACAGGCGGACACAGATACGCAGTATTTT	CASSLQADTDTQYF
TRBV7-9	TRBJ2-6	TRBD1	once	TGTGCCAGCAGTTACTGGGACAGGGGCGCGGAGGGGGCCAACGTCCTGACTTTC	CASSYWDRGAEGANVLTF
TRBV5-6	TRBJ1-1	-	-	TGTGCCAGCAGCTTGGGCGCGACAACGAACACTGAAGCTTTCTTT	CASSLGATTNTEAFF
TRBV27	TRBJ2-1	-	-	TGTGCCAGCAGTTTATTAACAGGCTCCTACAATGAGCAGTTCTTC	CASSLLTGSYNEQFF
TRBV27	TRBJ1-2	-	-	TGTGCCAGCAAGTGGAGGGAAAACTATGGCTACACCTTC	CASKWRENYGYTF
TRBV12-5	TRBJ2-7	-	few	TGTGCTAGTGGTTTAGCCCTAAGCTCCTACGAGCAGTACTTC	CASGLALSSYEQYF
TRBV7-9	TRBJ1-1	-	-	TGTGCCAGCAGCCTCTCTGGGGCGAACACTGAAGCTTTCTTT	CASSLSGANTEAFF
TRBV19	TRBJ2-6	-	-	TGTCCCCCTACTGGTTATGGGGCCAACGTCCTGACTTTC	CPPTGYGANVLTF
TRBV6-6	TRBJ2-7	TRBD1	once	TGTGCCAGCAGAGGGGGACAGGGCTCCTACGAGCAGTACTTC	CASRGGQGSYEQYF
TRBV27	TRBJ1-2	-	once	TGTGCCAGCAGTTTATCGCTAGGGAGTGGCTACACCTTC	CASSLSLGSGYTF
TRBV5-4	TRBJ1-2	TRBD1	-	TGTGCCAGCAGCGATATTAACAGGGGTGGCTACACCTTC	CASSDINRGGYTF